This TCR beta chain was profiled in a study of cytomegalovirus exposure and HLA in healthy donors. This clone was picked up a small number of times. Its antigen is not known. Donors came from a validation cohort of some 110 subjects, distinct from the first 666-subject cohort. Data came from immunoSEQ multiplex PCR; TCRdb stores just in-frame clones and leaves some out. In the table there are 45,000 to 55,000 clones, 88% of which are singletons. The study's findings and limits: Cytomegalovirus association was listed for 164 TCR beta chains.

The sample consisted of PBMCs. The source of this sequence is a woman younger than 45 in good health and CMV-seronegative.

CDR3 DNA: TGTGCCAGCGTAGAGGGGGGGAAGAAGAGTGGCTACACCTTC. As protein: CASVEGGKKSGYTF. This chain uses TRBV2 with TRBJ1-2, with D perhaps TRBD1 (6 bases). The CDR3 is 14 amino acids. V shed 8 bases and J shed 7 bases, with 20 bases lying between them. CDR1 is SNHLY and CDR2 is FYNNEI in the germline V gene. Drawing the rest from reference TRBV2 and TRBJ1-2, the complete variable domain is EPEVTQTPSHQVTQMGQEVILRCVPISNHLYFYWYRQILGQKVEFLVSFYNNEISEKSEIFDDQFSVERPDGSNFTLKIRSTKLEDSAMYFCASVEGGKKSGYTFGSGTRLTVV.